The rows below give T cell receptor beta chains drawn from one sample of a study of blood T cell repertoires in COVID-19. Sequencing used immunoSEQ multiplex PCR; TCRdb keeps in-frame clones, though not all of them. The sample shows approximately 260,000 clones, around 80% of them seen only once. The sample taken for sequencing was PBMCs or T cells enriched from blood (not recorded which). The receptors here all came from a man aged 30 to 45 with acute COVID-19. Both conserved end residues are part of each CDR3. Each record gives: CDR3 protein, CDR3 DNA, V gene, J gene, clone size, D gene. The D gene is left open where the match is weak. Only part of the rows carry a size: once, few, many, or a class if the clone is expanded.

CDR3: CATSRKRYTEQFF; DNA: TGTGCCACCAGCAGAAAGCGTTATACTGAGCAGTTCTTC; V: TRBV15; J: TRBJ2-1; size: NA; D: NA
CDR3: CARRSSAVATGNTIYF; DNA: TGTGCCAGAAGGTCCTCGGCAGTAGCAACTGGAAACACCATATATTTT; V: TRBV5-3; J: TRBJ1-3; size: NA; D: NA
CDR3: CASNLGQNSHTQYF; DNA: TGTGCCAGCAACCTGGGACAGAATTCACATACGCAGTATTTT; V: TRBV2; J: TRBJ2-3; size: NA; D: TRBD1
CDR3: CASNVRVRSGANVLTF; DNA: TGTGCCAGTAATGTCAGGGTAAGGTCTGGGGCCAACGTCCTGACTTTC; V: TRBV19; J: TRBJ2-6; size: NA; D: NA
CDR3: CASSSAKFTGQVLQETQYF; DNA: TGTGCCAGCAGCTCCGCCAAATTCACAGGGCAAGTACTCCAAGAGACCCAGTACTTC; V: TRBV5-6; J: TRBJ2-5; size: NA; D: NA
CDR3: CASSRGTEGTGELFF; DNA: TGTGCCAGCAGCAGGGGGACAGAGGGTACCGGGGAGCTGTTTTTT; V: TRBV7-3; J: TRBJ2-2; size: NA; D: TRBD1
CDR3: CASSPQTGGGSGANVLTF; DNA: TGTGCCAGCAGCCCACAGACAGGGGGAGGATCTGGGGCCAACGTCCTGACTTTC; V: TRBV9; J: TRBJ2-6; size: NA; D: TRBD1
CDR3: CASSSGASGYNEQFF; DNA: TGTGCCAGCAGCTCGGGCGCTAGCGGATACAATGAGCAGTTCTTC; V: TRBV7-2; J: TRBJ2-1; size: NA; D: TRBD2
CDR3: CASSPTGGSGANVLTF; DNA: TGTGCCAGCAGCCCCACAGGTGGCTCTGGGGCCAACGTCCTGACTTTC; V: TRBV7-8; J: TRBJ2-6; size: NA; D: NA
CDR3: CASSQEAYVEKLFF; DNA: TGTGCCAGCAGCCAAGAGGCATACGTTGAAAAACTGTTTTTT; V: TRBV3-1/TRBV3-2; J: TRBJ1-4; size: NA; D: NA
CDR3: CASSLAETQYF; DNA: TGCGCCAGCAGCTTAGCAGAGACCCAGTACTTC; V: TRBV5-1; J: TRBJ2-5; size: NA; D: NA
CDR3: CASSQFFGTGYEQFF; DNA: TGCGCCAGCAGCCAATTCTTCGGGACAGGGTATGAGCAGTTCTTC; V: TRBV4-3; J: TRBJ2-1; size: NA; D: TRBD1
CDR3: CASSKVWRTQETQYF; DNA: TGTGCCAGCAGCAAAGTATGGCGGACTCAAGAGACCCAGTACTTC; V: TRBV21-1; J: TRBJ2-5; size: NA; D: NA
CDR3: CASSSQPGTDTQYF; DNA: TGTGCCAGCAGTTCGCAGCCGGGGACAGATACGCAGTATTTT; V: TRBV2; J: TRBJ2-3; size: once; D: NA
CDR3: CASSQQGNTIYF; DNA: TGTGCCAGCAGCCAACAAGGAAACACCATATATTTT; V: TRBV13; J: TRBJ1-3; size: NA; D: NA
CDR3: CASNPRGTALEQFF; DNA: TGTGCCAGTAACCCCCGGGGGACAGCCCTAGAGCAGTTCTTC; V: TRBV19; J: TRBJ2-1; size: NA; D: NA
CDR3: CASSLFRSGANVLTF; DNA: TGTGCCAGCAGTCTTTTCCGCTCTGGGGCCAACGTCCTGACTTTC; V: TRBV27; J: TRBJ2-6; size: NA; D: NA
CDR3: CASSDRDNNEQFF; DNA: TGTGCCAGCAGTGACCGGGACAACAATGAGCAGTTCTTC; V: TRBV6-4; J: TRBJ2-1; size: many; D: NA
CDR3: CASSYADRGGYGYTF; DNA: TGTGCCAGCAGTTACGCCGACAGGGGCGGGTATGGCTACACCTTC; V: TRBV6-2/TRBV6-3; J: TRBJ1-2; size: NA; D: TRBD1
CDR3: CASRGLGATGELFF; DNA: TGTGCCAGCAGGGGCTTAGGGGCCACCGGGGAGCTGTTTTTT; V: TRBV5-1; J: TRBJ2-2; size: NA; D: NA
CDR3: CAWISYNEQFF; DNA: TGTGCCTGGATTAGCTACAATGAGCAGTTCTTC; V: TRBV30; J: TRBJ2-1; size: NA; D: NA
CDR3: CASSPPGSGSEEQFF; DNA: TGTGCCAGCAGCCCACCAGGAAGCGGGAGTGAAGAGCAGTTCTTC; V: TRBV14; J: TRBJ2-1; size: few; D: TRBD2
CDR3: CAISEPGLQTDTQYF; DNA: TGTGCCATCAGTGAACCGGGACTTCAAACGGATACGCAGTATTTT; V: TRBV10-3; J: TRBJ2-3; size: NA; D: NA
CDR3: CASSERRFGTQYF; DNA: TGTGCCAGCAGTGAGCGGAGATTCGGTACGCAGTATTTT; V: TRBV6-1; J: TRBJ2-3; size: once; D: NA
CDR3: CASSYPAQGLNYGYTF; DNA: TGTGCCAGCAGTTATCCAGCACAGGGCTTAAACTATGGCTACACCTTC; V: TRBV6-6; J: TRBJ1-2; size: NA; D: NA
CDR3: CASSETEYGYTF; DNA: TGTGCCAGCAGTGAAACGGAGTATGGCTACACCTTC; V: TRBV6-1; J: TRBJ1-2; size: NA; D: NA
CDR3: CASSGTPYSNQPQHF; DNA: TGTGCCAGCAGCGGCACACCATATAGCAATCAGCCCCAGCATTTT; V: TRBV9; J: TRBJ1-5; size: NA; D: NA
CDR3: CASRGQGDSGYTF; DNA: TGTGCCAGCAGGGGACAGGGGGACTCTGGCTACACCTTC; V: TRBV25-1; J: TRBJ1-2; size: NA; D: TRBD1
CDR3: CASSPLAGVTDTQYF; DNA: TGTGCCAGCAGCCCTCTAGCGGGCGTCACAGATACGCAGTATTTT; V: TRBV3-1/TRBV3-2; J: TRBJ2-3; size: NA; D: TRBD2
CDR3: CASSRQLADTGELFF; DNA: TGTGCCAGCAGCCGACAACTAGCGGACACCGGGGAGCTGTTTTTT; V: TRBV5-4; J: TRBJ2-2; size: NA; D: TRBD2
CDR3: CASSVEALSSGNTIYF; DNA: TGTGCCAGCAGCGTAGAAGCATTGAGCTCTGGAAACACCATATATTTT; V: TRBV9; J: TRBJ1-3; size: NA; D: NA
CDR3: CASSQSTGTGDEKLFF; DNA: TGTGCCAGCAGCCAATCCACCGGGACAGGGGATGAAAAACTGTTTTTT; V: TRBV7-6; J: TRBJ1-4; size: NA; D: TRBD1
CDR3: CASSKGTGGSPLHF; DNA: TGTGCCAGCAGCAAAGGGACAGGAGGTTCACCCCTCCACTTT; V: TRBV7-9; J: TRBJ1-6; size: NA; D: TRBD1
CDR3: CASSFKETQYF; DNA: TGTGCCAGCAGTTTTAAAGAGACCCAGTACTTC; V: TRBV12-3/TRBV12-4; J: TRBJ2-5; size: few; D: NA
CDR3: CASSSQGGTEAFF; DNA: TGCGCCAGCAGCTCGCAGGGCGGCACTGAAGCTTTCTTT; V: TRBV5-1; J: TRBJ1-1; size: NA; D: NA
CDR3: CASKGGAGDWSTQYF; DNA: TGCGCCAGTAAAGGAGGGGCGGGAGATTGGAGTACGCAGTATTTT; V: TRBV23-1; J: TRBJ2-3; size: NA; D: TRBD2
CDR3: CASSLSIGLDGYTF; DNA: TGTGCCAGCAGTTTGAGTATTGGGCTCGATGGCTACACCTTC; V: TRBV27; J: TRBJ1-2; size: once; D: NA
CDR3: CASSLPFEQFF; DNA: TGTGCCAGCAGTCTACCATTTGAGCAGTTCTTC; V: TRBV2; J: TRBJ2-1; size: once; D: NA
CDR3: CASSFEVGELFF; DNA: TGCGCCAGCAGCTTTGAGGTCGGGGAGCTGTTTTTT; V: TRBV5-1; J: TRBJ2-2; size: once; D: NA
CDR3: CASLDRDNTGELFF; DNA: TGTGCCAGTCTCGACAGGGACAACACCGGGGAGCTGTTTTTT; V: TRBV4-2; J: TRBJ2-2; size: NA; D: TRBD1
CDR3: CSVHTPGLVDLDTQYF; DNA: TGCAGCGTCCATACCCCGGGACTAGTTGATTTAGATACGCAGTATTTT; V: TRBV29-1; J: TRBJ2-3; size: NA; D: TRBD2
CDR3: CASRDSGQGARGYTF; DNA: TGTGCCAGCAGAGACTCCGGACAGGGGGCTCGGGGCTACACCTTC; V: TRBV28; J: TRBJ1-2; size: NA; D: TRBD1
CDR3: CASSSGTSSYNEQFF; DNA: TGTGCCAGCAGCTCTGGGACTAGCTCCTACAATGAGCAGTTCTTC; V: TRBV5-1; J: TRBJ2-1; size: NA; D: TRBD2
CDR3: CSASPDRVGDGYTF; DNA: TGCAGTGCTAGTCCCGACAGGGTTGGGGATGGCTACACCTTC; V: TRBV20-1; J: TRBJ1-2; size: NA; D: TRBD1